A selection of T cell receptor beta chains follows, all from one sample in a study of shared clonotypes between healthy human individuals. Profiled with immunoSEQ multiplex PCR; TCRdb holds only in-frame clones, not every one. The data show 1.4 million or so clones, approximately 98.5% seen once. The sequenced sample was naive CD4+ T cells sorted from blood. The receptors were gathered from a man aged 25-45 years in good health. CDR3s include the opening cysteine and the closing phenylalanine or tryptophan. A D gene is named only where the DNA matches it firmly. Clone size appears in some rows only: once, few, many, or a class for an expanded clone.

V: TRBV4-2; D: TRBD2; J: TRBJ2-5; size: .; CDR3: CASSQDLTSGYQETQYF; DNA: TGTGCCAGCAGCCAAGATCTTACTAGCGGGTACCAAGAGACCCAGTACTTC
V: TRBV9; D: .; J: TRBJ2-1; size: .; CDR3: CASSVADSRINEQFF; DNA: TGTGCCAGCAGCGTAGCGGACAGCCGAATCAATGAGCAGTTCTTC
V: TRBV15; D: .; J: TRBJ2-1; size: once; CDR3: CATSSLVASSYNEQFF; DNA: TGTGCCACCAGCAGCCTCGTCGCTAGCTCCTACAATGAGCAGTTCTTC
V: TRBV7-9; D: .; J: TRBJ2-1; size: .; CDR3: CASSLFFSGPNNEQFF; DNA: TGTGCCAGCAGCTTATTTTTCTCGGGACCTAACAATGAGCAGTTCTTC
V: TRBV9; D: TRBD2; J: TRBJ2-7; size: .; CDR3: CASSRTLAGNGEQYF; DNA: TGTGCCAGCAGCCGGACCCTAGCGGGAAACGGCGAGCAGTACTTC
V: TRBV27; D: .; J: TRBJ1-2; size: .; CDR3: CASRSGYGYTF; DNA: TGTGCCAGCAGGAGTGGCTATGGCTACACCTTC
V: TRBV7-8; D: .; J: TRBJ2-1; size: .; CDR3: CASSSLTGTPNEQFF; DNA: TGTGCCAGCAGCTCATTAACCGGGACTCCCAATGAGCAGTTCTTC
V: TRBV27; D: .; J: TRBJ2-3; size: .; CDR3: CASRPASTDTQYF; DNA: TGTGCCAGCAGACCCGCTAGCACAGATACGCAGTATTTT
V: TRBV5-4; D: .; J: TRBJ2-7; size: once; CDR3: CASSLAVSATSYEQYF; DNA: TGTGCCAGCAGCTTGGCGGTTAGCGCGACCTCCTACGAGCAGTACTTC
V: TRBV27; D: TRBD1; J: TRBJ2-7; size: .; CDR3: CASSSPDRGHGRRYF; DNA: TGTGCCAGCAGTTCCCCGGACAGGGGGCACGGCCGGCGGTACTTC
V: TRBV6-5; D: TRBD1; J: TRBJ2-7; size: once; CDR3: CASSRQGLRAYEQYF; DNA: TGTGCCAGCAGTCGACAGGGTCTTCGGGCCTACGAGCAGTACTTC
V: TRBV18; D: .; J: TRBJ2-1; size: .; CDR3: CASSPRVNEQFF; DNA: TGTGCCAGCTCACCCCGCGTCAATGAGCAGTTCTTC
V: TRBV30; D: TRBD2; J: TRBJ2-3; size: once; CDR3: CAWTSGPTDTQYF; DNA: TGTGCCTGGACTAGCGGGCCCACAGATACGCAGTATTTT
V: TRBV5-1; D: .; J: TRBJ2-6; size: .; CDR3: CASSLDGSGANVLTF; DNA: TGCGCCAGCAGCTTAGACGGCTCTGGGGCCAACGTCCTGACTTTC
V: TRBV19; D: .; J: TRBJ1-5; size: .; CDR3: CASVRGRSNQPQHF; DNA: TGTGCCAGTGTTAGGGGAAGGAGCAATCAGCCCCAGCATTTT
V: TRBV7-2; D: .; J: TRBJ2-7; size: .; CDR3: CASSLVTEVSYEQYF; DNA: TGTGCCAGCAGCTTAGTCACGGAGGTATCCTACGAGCAGTACTTC
V: TRBV5-4; D: TRBD1; J: TRBJ2-6; size: once; CDR3: CASRLGQGNGANVLTF; DNA: TGTGCCAGCAGATTGGGACAGGGTAATGGGGCCAACGTCCTGACTTTC
V: TRBV6-1; D: TRBD1; J: TRBJ2-7; size: .; CDR3: CASSEGGTAILRAQYF; DNA: TGTGCCAGCAGTGAAGGGGGGACAGCTATTCTACGAGCGCAGTACTTC
V: TRBV19; D: TRBD2; J: TRBJ2-7; size: .; CDR3: CASSIGDSGNYEQYF; DNA: TGTGCCAGTAGTATAGGCGACAGCGGGAACTACGAGCAGTACTTC
V: TRBV4-1; D: TRBD2; J: TRBJ2-7; size: .; CDR3: CASSQVAGGYEQYF; DNA: TGCGCCAGCAGCCAAGTTGCGGGAGGGTACGAGCAGTACTTC
V: TRBV2; D: TRBD2; J: TRBJ2-3; size: .; CDR3: CASRKPSGSSDTQYF; DNA: TGTGCCAGCAGGAAGCCTAGCGGGAGTTCAGATACGCAGTATTTT
V: TRBV6-1; D: .; J: TRBJ1-2; size: .; CDR3: CASSALRAPDYGYTF; DNA: TGTGCCAGCAGTGCCCTCAGGGCGCCAGACTATGGCTACACCTTC
V: TRBV4-3; D: .; J: TRBJ2-3; size: .; CDR3: CASSSKATGSTDTQYF; DNA: TGCGCCAGCAGCTCAAAGGCCACAGGTAGCACAGATACGCAGTATTTT
V: TRBV11-1; D: TRBD1; J: TRBJ2-7; size: once; CDR3: CASSLRTGGGYEQYF; DNA: TGTGCCAGCAGCTTAAGGACAGGGGGAGGGTACGAGCAGTACTTC
V: TRBV4-2; D: TRBD1; J: TRBJ1-1; size: .; CDR3: CASSQDYEGARTEAFF; DNA: TGTGCCAGCAGCCAAGATTATGAGGGGGCGAGGACTGAAGCTTTCTTT
V: TRBV18; D: .; J: TRBJ1-4; size: .; CDR3: CASSPLGQGNEKLFF; DNA: TGTGCCAGCTCACCACTTGGGCAGGGGAATGAAAAACTGTTTTTT
V: TRBV11-3; D: .; J: TRBJ1-1; size: .; CDR3: CASSLNRERDTEAFF; DNA: TGTGCCAGCAGCCTAAACAGGGAAAGGGACACTGAAGCTTTCTTT
V: TRBV18; D: .; J: TRBJ2-7; size: .; CDR3: CASSPKYEQYF; DNA: TGTGCCAGCTCACCAAAGTACGAGCAGTACTTC
V: TRBV28; D: .; J: TRBJ2-7; size: .; CDR3: CASSFVRQTTNYEQYF; DNA: TGTGCCAGCAGTTTTGTGCGGCAGACAACAAACTACGAGCAGTACTTC
V: TRBV7-8; D: TRBD1; J: TRBJ1-2; size: .; CDR3: CASSLGQGGGYTF; DNA: TGTGCCAGCAGCCTGGGACAGGGGGGCGGCTACACCTTC
V: TRBV5-5; D: .; J: TRBJ1-2; size: .; CDR3: CASSLDTWRGYGYTF; DNA: TGTGCCAGCAGCTTAGATACCTGGCGAGGCTATGGCTACACCTTC
V: TRBV7-2; D: .; J: TRBJ2-3; size: .; CDR3: CASSLEHRTDTQYF; DNA: TGTGCCAGCAGCTTAGAACATCGCACAGATACGCAGTATTTT
V: TRBV27; D: .; J: TRBJ2-5; size: .; CDR3: CASSLDARRTQYF; DNA: TGTGCCAGCAGTTTGGATGCACGACGGACCCAGTACTTC
V: TRBV6-5; D: .; J: TRBJ2-7; size: .; CDR3: CASMQGYEQYF; DNA: TGTGCCAGTATGCAGGGGTACGAGCAGTACTTC
V: TRBV7-2; D: .; J: TRBJ1-2; size: .; CDR3: CASSSTATLNYGYTF; DNA: TGTGCCAGCAGCTCCACAGCAACCCTAAACTATGGCTACACCTTC
V: TRBV5-1; D: TRBD2; J: TRBJ2-7; size: .; CDR3: CASSLQSSGSYEQYF; DNA: TGCGCCAGCAGCTTGCAGTCTAGCGGATCCTACGAGCAGTACTTC
V: TRBV18; D: .; J: TRBJ2-7; size: .; CDR3: CASSAMASYYEQYF; DNA: TGTGCCAGCTCGGCAATGGCCAGTTACTACGAGCAGTACTTC
V: TRBV19; D: TRBD1; J: TRBJ2-7; size: .; CDR3: CASSFTGASNEQYF; DNA: TGTGCCAGTAGTTTTACAGGGGCTTCCAACGAGCAGTACTTC
V: TRBV5-1; D: TRBD1; J: TRBJ2-5; size: .; CDR3: CASALRQGGETQYF; DNA: TGCGCCAGCGCCTTGAGACAGGGCGGAGAGACCCAGTACTTC
V: TRBV19; D: .; J: TRBJ2-7; size: once; CDR3: CASSWDSRGYEQYF; DNA: TGTGCCAGTAGCTGGGACTCGCGGGGCTACGAGCAGTACTTC
V: TRBV5-6; D: TRBD2; J: TRBJ2-1; size: .; CDR3: CASSLGGGRSSYNEQFF; DNA: TGTGCCAGCAGCTTGGGCGGGGGGCGGAGCTCCTACAATGAGCAGTTCTTC